This T cell receptor beta chain was identified during a study of blood T cell repertoires in COVID-19. Study context: The United States, Italy and Spain provided the acute and convalescent COVID-19 samples. PBMCs, B-cell-depleted T cells, or T cells provided the cDNA or gDNA that made up the material.

Using immunoSEQ multiplex PCR, the repertoire was profiled, and TCRdb retains in-frame clones only, with some absent. The sample lists 65,000 or so clones; over 85% were seen once. There are 15 residues in the CDR3. Sequences were obtained from peripheral blood. This sequence joins TRBV21-1 and TRBJ1-4; no check of the table's D call, TRBD1, against the DNA was made. TRBV21-1 is a pseudogene. The receptor comes from a man aged 60 to 69 with acute or convalescent COVID-19. CDR3 protein: CASSTRSPTGEKLFF. For the CDR3, the DNA is TGTGCCAGCAGCACCCGTTCTCCGACAGGTGAAAAACTGTTTTTT.